Listed here is a single T cell receptor (beta chain). The sample contains more than one DNA sequence encoding this CDR3. In germline, CDR1 is SGHRS, CDR2 YFSETQ. V was shortened by 1 base and J by 1 base, with 8 bases between the two germline ends. This CDR3 is 14 amino acids long. The data originate from a study of blood T cell repertoires in COVID-19. At the level of the study: COVID-19 samples from acute and convalescent phases originated in the United States, Italy and Spain.

Per the original data handling: Scientists estimated how many nucleated cells there were by amplifying reference gene primers. TCRdb's copy holds only in-frame clones and misses some; the assay was immunoSEQ multiplex PCR. V, J and clone size derive from that table, while D and trimming were established from the DNA sequence. The data show tens of thousands of clones, 85% to 90% seen once. The TCR was taken from an older woman with acute or convalescent COVID-19. The sample consisted of peripheral blood. The V and J genes are TRBV5-1 and TRBJ1-1; D possibly corresponds to TRBD1 (5 bases). CDR3 amino acids: CASSLNQGNTEAFF. CDR3 coding DNA: TGCGCCAGCAGCTTGAATCAGGGGAACACTGAAGCTTTCTTT. Filled out from reference TRBV5-1 and TRBJ1-1, the complete variable domain reads KAGVTQTPRYLIKTRGQQVTLSCSPISGHRSVSWYQQTPGQGLQFLFEYFSETQRNKGNFPGRFSGRQFSNSRSEMNVSTLELGDSALYLCASSLNQGNTEAFFGQGTRLTVV.